In this sample, the clone carrying this TCR beta chain turned up many times. Its antigen remains unknown. The sample's time point: longitudinal time-point 2. Unsorted libraries were generated from 2 million PBMCs. These cells had been stored in RNAlater at -80 C. The data are from a study of neurological immune-mediated disorders. About the study: Relapsing-remitting patients made up about 90% of the roughly 34 multiple sclerosis patients, and secondary progressive patients made up 3.

Findings and caveats of the study: The study found the most TCR clonal expansion in HTLV-1-associated myelopathy and the least in multiple sclerosis, below healthy controls.

MiXCR, applied by TCRdb to the 5' RACE reads, yields one record per CDR3 protein. The sample lists 80,000 to 100,000 distinct CDR3 sequences; around 6% were seen once. The source is a woman in her sixties with multiple sclerosis. The sample was PBMCs.

CDR3 nucleotides: TGCAGTGCTCCCCGCCGGATGAGCTCCTACGAGCAGTACTTC. As protein: CSAPRRMSSYEQYF. This chain joins TRBV20-1 and TRBJ2-7; no clear D. The CDR3 has 14 amino acids. V lost 5 bases to trimming and J lost 0 bases, with 14 bases between them. Germline CDR1 and CDR2: DFQATT and SNEGSKA (reference sequence).